The 26 T cell receptor beta chains below were found in one sample sequenced in a study of T-cell reconstitution after alpha-beta-depleted transplantation in children. This sample's TCRbeta library carried unique molecular identifier barcodes. MiXCR, run by TCRdb on the PCR reads, gives a single entry per CDR3 protein. The data show 700,000 or so distinct CDR3 sequences, approximately 14% seen once. Sequenced material: PBMCs, taken before TCRalphabeta/CD19-depleted stem cell transplant. The receptors come from a girl aged 2-10 years with congenital amegakaryocytic thrombocytopenia, due to receive a stem cell transplant.

The chain links TRBV5-1 to TRBJ1-5; D gene ambiguous. V shed 0 bases and J shed 4 bases, with 8 bases lying between them. Germline-derived CDR1 and CDR2 are SGHRS and YFSETQ. The CDR3 is 14 residues long. The CDR3 here is CASSLARANQPQHF. The CDR3 region has the DNA TGCGCCAGCAGCTTGGCCAGAGCTAATCAGCCCCAGCATTTT.

A few counts support this clonotype. The chain couples TRBV5-5 to TRBJ2-1; TRBD2 matches 8 bases. Germline V gene sequence: CDR1 SGHKS, CDR2 YYEKEE (reference sequence). The junction had 11 bases not matched to a gene; V was cut back by 1 base and J by 8 bases. This CDR3 has 16 amino acids. The CDR3 DNA follows: TGTGCCAGCAGCTTGTATAGCGGGACGTATACCCATGAGCAGTTCTTC. Protein sequence: CASSLYSGTYTHEQFF.

Concerning this clonotype itself: A much larger clonotype is one base distant, so this may be a read error. The rearrangement links TRBV12-3 or TRBV12-4 to TRBJ2-1; D unresolved. This CDR3 is built from 13 residues. For the CDR3, the DNA is TGTGCCAACAGTTATGGCGACTACAATGAGCAGTTCTTC. It translates to CANSYGDYNEQFF.

The CDR3 region is CASGGGTSYEQYF. The CDR3 nucleotides read TGTGCCAGTGGGGGCGGGACTTCCTACGAGCAGTACTTC. The rearrangement uses TRBV12-3 or TRBV12-4 and TRBJ2-7; D tentatively reads TRBD1 or TRBD2 (6 bases each). With 9 bases removed from V and 1 base from J, the gap between germline ends came to 13 bases. This CDR3 region has 13 residues.

A few counts support this clonotype. This chain links TRBV30 with TRBJ2-7; 7 nucleotides match TRBD1. From germline, CDR1 is GTSNPN and CDR2 SVGIG (reference sequence). There are 16 residues in the CDR3. The trim removed 5 bases at V and 1 base at J, leaving 14 bases unmatched. For the CDR3, the DNA is TGTGCCTGGCCATCACAGGGGTGGCGTGAGTCCTACGAGCAGTACTTC. It yields the protein CAWPSQGWRESYEQYF.

This clonotype was recorded many times. The chain is built from TRBV15 and TRBJ1-5; D is uncertain. The germline V gene has CDR1 LNHNV and CDR2 YYDKDF (reference sequence). The V and J ends lost 0 bases and 10 bases respectively, with 10 bases between them. This CDR3 comprises 13 residues. CDR3 nucleotide sequence: TGTGCCACCAGCAGAGATCAAGACCAACCCCAGCATTTT. Residues: CATSRDQDQPQHF.

This chain uses TRBV20-1 with TRBJ1-2; the D is unclear. The V gene lost 6 bases and the J gene lost 9 bases, with 8 bases spanning the gap. There are 9 residues in the CDR3. CDR1 is DFQATT, CDR2 SNEGSKA, per germline (reference sequence). CDR3 in amino acids: CSAGGSYTF. The CDR3 DNA is TGCAGTGCCGGAGGAAGCTACACCTTC.

This chain connects TRBV7-6 to TRBJ1-2, with D possibly being TRBD1 (6 bases). The CDR3 runs 14 residues. Germline V gene lookup returns CDR1 SGHVS and CDR2 FNYEAQ. V lost 1 base and J lost 4, with 10 bases in between. The CDR3 region is CASSLGGGFYGYTF. The CDR3 DNA sequence: TGTGCCAGCAGCTTAGGAGGGGGTTTCTATGGCTACACCTTC.

Ten or more counts support this clonotype. This chain uses TRBV9 with TRBJ2-5, with TRBD2 matching 11 bases. CDR1 and CDR2 (germline): SGDLS, YYNGEE. The V gene end was trimmed by 0 bases and the J gene end by 2 bases; junction bases not matched to a gene: 6. The CDR3 is made up of 17 amino acids. Here the CDR3 DNA reads TGTGCCAGCAGCGTAGCGGCAAGACTAGCGGGACAAGAGACCCAGTACTTC. It yields the protein CASSVAARLAGQETQYF.

This clonotype was counted only a few times. This chain joins TRBV20-1 and TRBJ2-7; TRBD2 agrees at 8 bases. J gave up 6 bases and V 4 bases, and 17 bases lay outside the gene matches. The V gene's germline CDR1 is DFQATT and CDR2 SNEGSKA (reference sequence). This CDR3 is built from 16 residues. Written as DNA, the CDR3 is TGCAGTGCTAAATCATACAGCGGGAGATGGTGGTCCGAGCAGTACTTC. Amino acids: CSAKSYSGRWWSEQYF.

The chain couples TRBV5-1 to TRBJ2-5; no clear D gene. Germline lookup yields CDR1 SGHRS and CDR2 YFSETQ. The CDR3 loop spans 13 amino acids. V lost 3 bases and J 5 bases, leaving 11 bases between the germline ends. The chain's CDR3 is CASSSPPAETQYF. In nucleotides, the CDR3 is TGCGCCAGCAGCTCGCCACCGGCGGAGACCCAGTACTTC.

This clonotype was seen a handful of times. The chain carries TRBV20-1 and TRBJ2-7, with 9 bases identical to TRBD2. CDR1 is DFQATT, CDR2 SNEGSKA, per germline (reference sequence). The CDR3 consists of 14 residues. Unmatched junction bases numbered 5, after V lost 3 bases and J lost 2 bases. Here the CDR3 reads CSASRLAVPYEQYF. The CDR3 DNA reads TGCAGTGCTAGCCGACTAGCGGTACCCTACGAGCAGTACTTC.

This clonotype has ten or more counts. The chain couples TRBV5-1 to TRBJ2-1, with 8 bases aligning to TRBD1. The CDR3 length is 14 residues. CDR1 is SGHRS, CDR2 YFSETQ, per germline. Germline trimming cut 0 bases from V and 9 bases from J; bases unmatched to any gene: 5. The CDR3 protein is CASSLGTGPVEQFF. The CDR3 DNA reads as TGCGCCAGCAGCTTGGGGACAGGGCCTGTTGAGCAGTTCTTC. Drawing the rest from reference TRBV5-1 and TRBJ2-1, the complete variable domain is KAGVTQTPRYLIKTRGQQVTLSCSPISGHRSVSWYQQTPGQGLQFLFEYFSETQRNKGNFPGRFSGRQFSNSRSEMNVSTLELGDSALYLCASSLGTGPVEQFFGPGTRLTVL.

V gene TRBV27 combines with J gene TRBJ2-3; 12 nucleotides match TRBD2. The CDR3 sequence is 18 residues long. The V gene end was trimmed by 7 bases and the J gene end by 3 bases; junction bases not matched to a gene: 14. Germline values: CDR1 MNHEY, CDR2 SMNVEV (reference sequence). DNA of the CDR3: TGTGCCAGCAAAGTGCGGACTAGCGGGAAAAAAGGGACAGATACGCAGTATTTT. Its protein is CASKVRTSGKKGTDTQYF.

The chain carries TRBV12-3 or TRBV12-4 and TRBJ2-1; 7 bases are a match to TRBD2. This CDR3 has 11 amino acids. V dropped 7 bases and J dropped 9; count of bases not matched to a gene: 3. CDR3 in DNA: TGTGCCAGCAAATTAGCGGGTGAGCAGTTCTTC. As protein: CASKLAGEQFF.

The table lists this clonotype with many counts. The rearrangement uses TRBV7-9 and TRBJ2-2; D may be TRBD2 (6 bases). V lost 2 bases, J lost 4 bases, and 11 bases lay in between. Germline V gives CDR1 SEHNR, CDR2 FQNEAQ (reference sequence). This CDR3 is built from 15 residues. CDR3 sequence reads: CASSLHLASTGELFF. The CDR3 nucleotides read TGTGCCAGCAGCTTACATCTAGCGAGCACCGGGGAGCTGTTTTTT.

This clonotype came up a few times. The chain recombines TRBV19 with TRBJ2-5; 8 bases agree with TRBD2. CDR1 and CDR2 from the germline V gene are LNHDA and SQIVND (reference sequence). After removal of 6 bases from V and 3 bases from J, the junction contained 3 bases not matched to a gene. This CDR3 has 13 residues. For the CDR3, the DNA is TGTGCCAGTAGCGGGACTAGAGAAGAGACCCAGTACTTC. This sequence encodes CASSGTREETQYF.

V gene TRBV7-9 combines with J gene TRBJ2-5; 8 positions match TRBD2. Trimming cost V 5 bases and J 5 bases; bases outside gene matches: 16. The CDR3 spans 17 residues. Germline assignment: CDR1 SEHNR and CDR2 FQNEAQ (reference sequence). In nucleotides, the CDR3 is TGTGCCAGCAGCCAGCTGGCTAGCGGGCATAAACGGGAGACCCAGTACTTC. As protein: CASSQLASGHKRETQYF.

The CDR3 spells CASSSQTGYRYGYTF. CDR3 sequence (DNA): TGCGCCAGCAGCTCGCAAACAGGGTACAGATATGGCTACACCTTC. The rearrangement links TRBV5-1 to TRBJ1-2, with TRBD1 as a possible D gene (6 bases). The germline V gene has CDR1 SGHRS and CDR2 YFSETQ. The CDR3 is made up of 15 amino acids. Trimming removed 3 bases from V and 5 bases from J, with 17 bases in between.

The rearrangement uses TRBV18 and TRBJ1-1; no firm D call. The CDR3 contains 12 residues. Germline CDR1 and CDR2: KGHSH and LQKENI. V lost 3 bases to trimming and J lost 3 bases, with 5 bases between them. CDR3 coding DNA: TGTGCCAGCTCACCGTCGGACACTGAAGCTTTCTTT. It codes for CASSPSDTEAFF.

This clonotype was picked up many times. J is TRBJ2-2 and V is TRBV5-1, with a possible D match to TRBD2 (6 bases). Trimming pared 0 bases from V and 5 bases from J, leaving 8 bases between. Germline assignment: CDR1 SGHRS and CDR2 YFSETQ. The CDR3 loop spans 14 amino acids. The CDR3 DNA sequence: TGCGCCAGCAGCTTGGTAGCGGTGACCGGGGAGCTGTTTTTT. This sequence encodes CASSLVAVTGELFF.

The chain combines TRBV11-2 with TRBJ2-2; 8 bases are shared with TRBD1. Germline V CDR1 and CDR2: SGHAT, FQNNGV. The junction had 6 bases not matched to a gene; V was cut back by 5 bases and J by 7 bases. The CDR3 is 14 amino acids. CDR3 residues: CASSGWTGSGELFF. Written as DNA, the CDR3 is TGTGCCAGCAGCGGCTGGACAGGGAGCGGGGAGCTGTTTTTT. The complete variable domain, with remaining parts taken from reference TRBV11-2 and TRBJ2-2, reads EAGVAQSPRYKIIEKRQSVAFWCNPISGHATLYWYQQILGQGPKLLIQFQNNGVVDDSQLPKDRFSAERLKGVDSTLKIQPAKLEDSAVYLCASSGWTGSGELFFGEGSRLTVL.

This clonotype was recorded many times. The gene calls are TRBV5-1 and TRBJ2-1; 14 nucleotides align to TRBD2. Trimming at V came to 3 bases and at J to 7 bases, leaving 9 bases not matched to a gene. The CDR3 has 17 residues. CDR1 and CDR2 from the germline V gene are SGHRS and YFSETQ. CDR3 protein: CASSWGPGTSGSNEQFF. CDR3 nucleotides: TGCGCCAGCAGCTGGGGGCCGGGGACTAGCGGGAGTAATGAGCAGTTCTTC.

There are a few counts of this clonotype. This sequence joins TRBV20-1 and TRBJ2-1; D might be TRBD1 or TRBD2, each matching 5 bases. Trimming pared 7 bases from V and 9 bases from J, leaving 19 bases between. Germline loops: CDR1 DFQATT, CDR2 SNEGSKA (reference sequence). The CDR3 loop spans 13 amino acids. CDR3 DNA sequence: TGCAGTGTGCTAGCAGGGACCGGGGTTGAGCAGTTCTTC. It is translated as CSVLAGTGVEQFF.

A few counts support this clonotype. The V call is TRBV5-1, the J call TRBJ2-2; 13 nucleotides align to TRBD2. From germline, CDR1 is SGHRS and CDR2 YFSETQ. CDR3 length equals 18 residues. The trim removed 3 bases at V and 5 bases at J, leaving 10 bases unmatched. The CDR3 loop is CASSSTSGRASVTGELFF. For the CDR3, the DNA is TGCGCCAGCAGCTCTACTAGCGGGAGGGCATCTGTGACCGGGGAGCTGTTTTTT.

As for this clonotype: This may be a read error, as it is one base from a much larger clone. The chain recombines TRBV4-1 with TRBJ2-1; 7 nucleotides line up with TRBD2. The CDR3 is 13 amino acids. Germline assignment: CDR1 MGHRA and CDR2 YSYEKL. DNA of the CDR3: TGCGCCAGCAGCCTTGGGACTACCAATGAGCAGCTCTTC. Translating gives CASSLGTTNEQLF.